Listed here are 19 T cell receptor beta chains from one sample, sequenced in a study of cytomegalovirus exposure and HLA in healthy donors. Amplification used 60 Vbeta primers and 13 Jbeta primers. Assay: immunoSEQ multiplex PCR; the TCRdb copy retains only in-frame clones and omits some. There are more than 110,000 clones in the sample; approximately 80% occur only once, and roughly 3.8% lies in the top ten. Sequenced: PBMCs. All receptors derive from a male donor in good health and CMV-seronegative.

V and J are TRBV4-3 and TRBJ1-1; 8 bases are shared with TRBD1. Looked up from germline, CDR1 is LGHNA and CDR2 is YSLEER. V was pared by 2 bases and J by 5 bases, with 7 bases of the junction left unmatched. The CDR3 contains 15 residues. The DNA of the CDR3 is TGCGCCAGCAGCCAAACTCAGGGGGCAAATACTGAAGCTTTCTTT. This sequence encodes CASSQTQGANTEAFF.

V and J are TRBV11-3 and TRBJ1-3; 7 bases are a match to TRBD1. V lost 5 bases and J lost 2; bases outside the gene matches: 3. The germline gives CDR1 SGHNT, CDR2 YENEEA. This CDR3 comprises 14 residues. CDR3 sequence reads: CASSRGTAGNTIYF. The CDR3 DNA reads TGTGCCAGCAGCCGAGGGACAGCTGGAAACACCATATATTTT.

The chain has TRBV10-3 and TRBJ2-2; D is possibly TRBD2 (5 bases). From germline, CDR1 is ENHRY and CDR2 SYGVKD. Trimming took off 6 bases at V and 2 bases at J, with 13 bases between the two ends. The CDR3 is made up of 15 amino acids. In DNA form, the CDR3 reads TGTGCCATCAGCCCGGACTGGGAAAACACCGGGGAGCTGTTTTTT. Its protein product is CAISPDWENTGELFF.

As concerns this clone: A read error may account for a junction end that differs from germline. The same CDR3 is also encoded by other DNA sequences in this sample. The rearrangement links TRBV4-1 to TRBJ2-7, with TRBD1 identical over 9 bases. Germline V lookup: CDR1 MGHRA, CDR2 YSYEKL. This CDR3 region has 19 residues. As DNA, the CDR3 is TGCGCCAGCAGCCAAGTGGCTTCCTTCGGGGACAGGGCCACCTATGAGCAGTACTTC. The encoded protein is CASSQVASFGDRATYEQYF.

The chain couples TRBV10-2 to TRBJ2-6; 8 positions agree with TRBD1. V trimming: 4 bases; J trimming: 0 bases; junction bases outside the gene matches: 2. This CDR3 has 16 residues. Germline V gene data show CDR1 as WSHSY and CDR2 as SAAADI. The CDR3 spells CASSVQGASGANVLTF. For the CDR3, the DNA is TGCGCCAGCAGTGTTCAGGGGGCCTCTGGGGCCAACGTCCTGACTTTC.

A few counts support this clone. Written as DNA, the CDR3 is TGTGCCAGCAGTGAACTAGGAAGGACAGATACGCAGTATTTT. Protein product: CASSELGRTDTQYF. The gene calls are TRBV6-1 and TRBJ2-3; no definite D call. The CDR3 has 14 residues. CDR1 and CDR2 (germline): MNHNS, SASEGT. Between the trimmed V and J ends, which lost 2 bases and 3 bases, there was a span of 9 bases.

The genes are TRBV19 and TRBJ2-7; 13 bases map to TRBD2. V lost 8 bases, J lost 6 bases, and 7 bases stayed unmatched. Germline lookup yields CDR1 LNHDA and CDR2 SQIVND (reference sequence). This CDR3 region has 14 residues. The CDR3 is CASGTSGRAREQYF. CDR3 sequence (DNA): TGTGCCAGTGGCACTAGCGGGAGGGCCCGCGAGCAGTACTTC.

This clone was seen just once. This sequence joins TRBV18 and TRBJ2-1; a possible D gene is TRBD2 (5 bases). V was cut by 3 bases and J by 5 bases, with 11 bases left in between. CDR3 length equals 14 residues. Germline loops: CDR1 KGHSH, CDR2 LQKENI. The CDR3 region is CASSPLIGDNEQFF. CDR3 DNA sequence: TGTGCCAGCTCACCTCTAATCGGGGACAATGAGCAGTTCTTC.

This clone was counted between two and nine times. The gene calls are TRBV6-5 and TRBJ2-3; TRBD1 matches at 7 bases. Per germline, CDR1 MNHEY and CDR2 SVGAGI. Losses at the gene ends were 7 bases for V and 4 bases for J; bases not matched to a gene: 8. The length of the CDR3 is 14 residues. The CDR3 nucleotides are TGTGCCAGCACCACACAGGGGATAGCAGATACGCAGTATTTT. Translating gives CASTTQGIADTQYF.

The rearrangement joins TRBV27 to TRBJ1-2; 10 nucleotides agree with TRBD1. V was pared by 6 bases and J by 6 bases, with 4 bases of the junction left unmatched. CDR1 is MNHEY, CDR2 SMNVEV, per germline (reference sequence). The length of the CDR3 is 13 residues. CDR3 protein: CASSRGQGNGYTF. CDR3 nucleotide sequence: TGTGCCAGCAGCAGGGGACAGGGGAATGGCTACACCTTC.

The V gene is TRBV7-8, the J gene TRBJ2-3, with D possibly being TRBD1 (6 bases). V dropped 3 bases and J dropped 0 bases, with 7 bases sitting between them. The germline V gene has CDR1 SGHVS and CDR2 FQNEAQ. The CDR3 consists of 14 residues. CDR3 sequence: CASSFGQSTDTQYF. CDR3 nucleotide sequence: TGTGCCAGCAGCTTTGGACAGAGCACAGATACGCAGTATTTT.

The chain has TRBV19 and TRBJ1-1; a weak D match, TRBD1 (6 bases). This CDR3 comprises 18 residues. Trimming cost V 4 bases and J 2 bases, with 23 bases left between them. CDR1 and CDR2 from the germline V gene are LNHDA and SQIVND (reference sequence). The CDR3 protein is CASSTPRHRVKENTEAFF. DNA for the CDR3: TGTGCCAGTAGTACCCCACGCCACAGGGTTAAGGAAAACACTGAAGCTTTCTTT.

This clone was seen just once. The J gene is TRBJ1-1, the V gene TRBV6-5; the D is unclear. CDR1 and CDR2 from the germline V gene are MNHEY and SVGAGI. V lost 7 bases to trimming and J lost 1 base, with 10 bases between them. This CDR3 is 13 amino acids long. The CDR3 DNA is TGTGCCAGCAATCGGGGAGGGAACACTGAAGCTTTCTTT. Translated: CASNRGGNTEAFF.

V and J are TRBV11-2 and TRBJ2-5, with a possible D match to TRBD2 (5 bases). The V gene lost 5 bases and the J gene lost 11 bases, with 15 bases spanning the gap. The CDR3 length is 12 residues. CDR1 is SGHAT, CDR2 FQNNGV, per germline. As DNA, the CDR3 is TGTGCCAGCAGCCCCATCGGAAGGGAGCAGTACTTC. It is translated as CASSPIGREQYF.

The chain links TRBV6-4 to TRBJ2-1, with 9 positions matching TRBD2. The CDR3 sequence is 14 residues long. CDR1 MRHNA and CDR2 SNTAGT come from the germline V gene. Germline trimming cut 5 bases from V and 7 bases from J; bases unmatched to any gene: 6. This CDR3 is CASSTGTSTNEQFF. CDR3 DNA: TGTGCCAGCAGTACCGGGACTAGCACTAATGAGCAGTTCTTC.

The chain joins TRBV6-5 to TRBJ2-5, with 9 positions matching TRBD2. The J call may be faulty, since TRBJ2-7 better matches the DNA end. The CDR3 is 14 amino acids. In germline, CDR1 is MNHEY, CDR2 SVGAGI. The CDR3 coding sequence is TGTGCCAGCAGTGCTAGCGGGACTACCTACGAGCAGTACTTC. Translated, it gives CASSASGTTYEQYF.

The V and J genes are TRBV19 and TRBJ2-4; D possibly corresponds to TRBD2 (5 bases). Germline V lookup: CDR1 LNHDA, CDR2 SQIVND (reference sequence). V was pared by 8 bases and J by 4 bases, with 15 bases between. This CDR3 contains 14 residues. The CDR3 DNA sequence: TGTGCCAGTGCGCCGGGATTCGTAAAAAACATTCAGTACTTC. It specifies CASAPGFVKNIQYF.

The chain links TRBV7-2 to TRBJ2-7; 10 bases fit TRBD1. Trimming at V came to 5 bases and at J to 6 bases, leaving 19 bases not matched to a gene. Looked up from germline, CDR1 is SGHTA and CDR2 is FQGNSA. The CDR3 length is 18 residues. The chain's CDR3 is CASSPARQGAFGWGEQYF. The CDR3 bases are TGTGCCAGCAGCCCAGCCCGACAGGGGGCATTCGGATGGGGCGAGCAGTACTTC.

The V call is TRBV2, the J call TRBJ1-1; 7 positions agree with TRBD1. Germline CDR1 is SNHLY and CDR2 is FYNNEI. CDR3 length: 15 amino acids. V lost 7 bases, J lost 3 bases, and 11 bases stayed unmatched. The CDR3: CASKPSTGYDTEAFF. The CDR3 DNA reads TGTGCCAGCAAGCCCTCGACAGGGTACGACACTGAAGCTTTCTTT.